The rows below give T cell receptor beta chains drawn from one sample of a study of identical twins. MiXCR, run by TCRdb on the 5' RACE reads, gives a single entry per CDR3 protein. The sample comprises 700,000 or so distinct CDR3 sequences, over 8.5% of which are singletons, and 0.98% rests with the top ten. This same sample was also part of a study on yellow fever vaccine responses in identical twins.

Sequenced input: PBMCs. These receptors all come from a woman aged 18-29 years in good health. CDR3s include the opening cysteine and the closing phenylalanine or tryptophan. Each record gives: clone size, D gene, V gene, J gene, CDR3 DNA, CDR3 protein. A D gene is named only where the DNA matches it firmly. For some rows the clone size is stated as once, few or many, or as a class when expanded; others skip it.

few	TRBD2	TRBV7-2	TRBJ2-3	TGTGCCAGCAGGGCTAGCGGGAGGATCACAGATACGCAGTATTTT	CASRASGRITDTQYF
few	.	TRBV7-2	TRBJ1-1	TGTGCCAGCAGCTTAGAGGTGGGGCGAGCTGAAGCTTTCTTT	CASSLEVGRAEAFF
few	.	TRBV6-2/TRBV6-3	TRBJ1-1	TGTGCCAGCAGTTACGAGGGGGGGAACACTGAAGCTTTCTTT	CASSYEGGNTEAFF
many	TRBD2	TRBV29-1	TRBJ2-5	TGCAGCGTTGATGGACTAGCGGGGCTCCAAGAGACCCAGTACTTC	CSVDGLAGLQETQYF
few	TRBD2	TRBV11-2	TRBJ2-3	TGTGCCAGCAGCTTAGTGCTAGCGGGGGGTTCGACGCAGTATTTT	CASSLVLAGGSTQYF
few	TRBD1	TRBV5-1	TRBJ1-2	TGCGCCAGCAGCTTGTCAGGGGACAGGGGCAGTGGCTACACCTTC	CASSLSGDRGSGYTF
few	.	TRBV4-2	TRBJ2-1	TGTGCCAGCAGCCAAGCACAAGATAGGAATGAGCAGTTCTTC	CASSQAQDRNEQFF
few	.	TRBV28	TRBJ1-2	TGTGCCAGCAGCTCCCTGGAGGGCTACACCTTC	CASSSLEGYTF
few	.	TRBV5-1	TRBJ1-2	TGCGCCAGCAGCTTGTCCAACGGATTCTCTGGCTACACCTTC	CASSLSNGFSGYTF
few	TRBD1	TRBV7-8	TRBJ1-6	TGTGCCAGCAGCTTAGTATCTGCGGACAGGAGGAATTCACCCCTCCACTTT	CASSLVSADRRNSPLHF
many	.	TRBV7-2	TRBJ2-3	TGTGCCAGCAGCTCCCCCCTCCTTGATACGCAGTATTTT	CASSSPLLDTQYF
few	.	TRBV9	TRBJ2-2	TGTGCCAGCAGCGTAGTATCTCGGCCGGACGGGGAGCTGTTTTTT	CASSVVSRPDGELFF
.	.	TRBV11-2	TRBJ2-4	TGTGCCAGCAGAAAACCAGGGGATTTGTACATTCAGTACTTC	CASRKPGDLYIQYF